The 10 T cell receptor beta chains below were found in one sample sequenced in a study of blood T cell repertoires in COVID-19. Profiling relied on immunoSEQ multiplex PCR, and the TCRdb table lists in-frame clones only, not all of them. The sample shows approximately 66,000 clones, about 90% of them seen only once. The sequencing sample was made of peripheral blood. These receptors were obtained from a man between 60 and 75 years old with acute or convalescent COVID-19.

The chain couples TRBV11-2 to TRBJ2-1; 7 bases agree with TRBD1. This CDR3 is built from 13 residues. Germline V gives CDR1 SGHAT, CDR2 FQNNGV. The V and J ends lost 2 bases and 10 bases, in that order; junction bases with no gene match: 5. The DNA for the CDR3 is TGTGCCAGCAGCTTATGGGTACAGGGGGAGCAGTTCTTC. Encoded protein: CASSLWVQGEQFF.

The rearrangement joins TRBV28 to TRBJ1-6; TRBD1 might be the D (5 bases). The V gene's germline CDR1 is MDHEN and CDR2 SYDVKM. This CDR3 is built from 14 residues. V lost 7 bases, J lost 7 bases, and 14 bases lay in between. CDR3 nucleotide sequence: TGTGCCAGCAACGGGGGGATCCCAAATTCACCCCTCCACTTT. This gives the protein CASNGGIPNSPLHF.

The J gene is TRBJ1-2, the V gene TRBV2, with D tentatively TRBD1 (5 bases). Trimming stripped 0 bases from V and 7 bases from J, with 18 bases between. Germline lookup yields CDR1 SNHLY and CDR2 FYNNEI. The CDR3 is 16 amino acids. The CDR3 loop reads CASSEASSGRGRGYTF. In DNA, the CDR3 is TGTGCCAGCAGTGAAGCGAGTAGCGGGAGGGGACGTGGCTACACCTTC.

The V gene is TRBV12-5, the J gene TRBJ2-3; 9 nucleotides align to TRBD1. The CDR3 runs to 11 residues. Germline lookup yields CDR1 LGHNT and CDR2 FRNRAP. V lost 10 bases to trimming and J lost 14 bases; unmatched junction nucleotides: 10. The CDR3 coding sequence is TGTGCTACTACAGGCTTGGGACAGGGGTATTTT. Protein sequence: CATTGLGQGYF.

The CDR3 is CASSLRTSGGDEQFF. CDR3 sequence (DNA): TGTGCCAGCAGCCTGCGGACTAGCGGGGGGGATGAGCAGTTCTTC. The chain has TRBV3-1 (or the pseudogene TRBV3-2) and TRBJ2-1; TRBD2 aligns across 15 bases. J lost 8 bases, V lost 4 bases, and 3 bases had no gene match. Germline assignment: CDR1 LGHDT and CDR2 YNNKEL (reference sequence). The CDR3 is 15 residues long.

The CDR3 nucleotides are TGTGCCTGGATACGCGGGGGTACGAACACCGGGGAGCTGTTTTTT. Amino acids: CAWIRGGTNTGELFF. The chain carries TRBV30 and TRBJ2-2, with TRBD2 identical over 7 bases. Looked up from germline, CDR1 is GTSNPN and CDR2 is SVGIG (reference sequence). The CDR3 has 15 amino acids. V dropped 4 bases and J dropped 0; count of bases not matched to a gene: 5. The whole variable domain, remainder taken from reference TRBV30 and TRBJ2-2, is SQTIHQWPATLVQPVGSPLSLECTVEGTSNPNLYWYRQAAGRGLQLLFYSVGIGQISSEVPQNLSASRPQDRQFILSSKKLLLSDSGFYLCAWIRGGTNTGELFFGEGSRLTVL.

The chain combines TRBV29-1 with TRBJ1-1; D perhaps matches TRBD1 (5 bases). The CDR3 extends over 13 amino acids. Germline CDR1 reads SQVTM; CDR2 reads ANQGSEA. Trimming stripped 4 bases from V and 1 base from J, with 10 bases between. This CDR3 reads CSVVGPGNTEAFF. The CDR3 coding sequence is TGCAGCGTTGTGGGGCCGGGGAACACTGAAGCTTTCTTT.

As concerns this clone: This specimen includes other DNA sequences encoding the same CDR3. J is TRBJ2-7 and V is TRBV5-4; 7 bases agree with TRBD1. Looked up from germline, CDR1 is SGHNT and CDR2 is YYREEE (reference sequence). The ends lost 4 bases at V and 1 base at J; junction bases unmatched: 2. CDR3 size: 13 residues. The CDR3 protein is CASSLRGSYEQYF. Here the CDR3 DNA reads TGTGCCAGCAGCCTCAGGGGGTCCTACGAGCAGTACTTC.

V usage is TRBV6-5 and J usage is TRBJ1-5; D is perhaps TRBD1 (6 bases). V shed 6 bases and J shed 0 bases, with 12 bases lying between them. The germline V gene has CDR1 MNHEY and CDR2 SVGAGI. This CDR3 comprises 15 residues. DNA for the CDR3: TGTGCCAGCAGAACCGGGACATTTAGCAATCAGCCCCAGCATTTT. It codes for CASRTGTFSNQPQHF.

The V call is TRBV9, the J call TRBJ1-1; possibly TRBD1 for D (6 bases). V lost 3 bases, J lost 6 bases, and 15 bases lay in between. Germline loops: CDR1 SGDLS, CDR2 YYNGEE. CDR3 size: 14 residues. The DNA for the CDR3 is TGTGCCAGCAGCGCCCGTAACAGGGCTGCTGAAGCTTTCTTT. This translates into CASSARNRAAEAFF. Filled out from reference TRBV9 and TRBJ1-1, the complete variable domain reads DSGVTQTPKHLITATGQRVTLRCSPRSGDLSVYWYQQSLDQGLQFLIQYYNGEERAKGNILERFSAQQFPDLHSELNLSSLELGDSALYFCASSARNRAAEAFFGQGTRLTVV.